Listed below are T cell receptor beta chains from one sample, sequenced in a study of CD8+ T cells in alopecia areata. Only in-frame clones appear in the TCRdb table, and some are missing; sequencing was by immunoSEQ multiplex PCR. Of around 70,000 clones listed, roughly 28% are singletons. Sequencing was performed on CD8+ T cells sorted from blood, taken at week 4, from a patient treated with tofacitinib. Receptors were obtained from a human donor with alopecia areata. The CDR3 runs from the conserved cysteine through the conserved F or W. The D gene is left open where the match is weak. Some rows have no size entry. The others give once, few or many, or a class for an expanded clone.

>few|16|TRBJ2-6|TRBV7-2|NA
CASPVGPLSGANVLTF
TGTGCCAGCCCAGTCGGACCCCTCTCTGGGGCCAACGTCCTGACTTTC
>NA|15|TRBJ1-1|TRBV13|NA
CASSLGTGPNTEAFF
TGTGCCAGCAGCTTAGGTACAGGGCCGAACACTGAAGCTTTCTTT
>few|17|TRBJ2-7|TRBV29-1|NA
CSVAAPLPEQAIVGQYF
TGCAGCGTTGCGGCCCCTCTGCCGGAGCAGGCTATAGTCGGGCAGTACTTC
>few|15|TRBJ2-6|TRBV29-1|NA
CSVLASRSGANVLTF
TGCAGCGTCCTAGCCTCCCGGTCTGGGGCCAACGTCCTGACTTTC
>few|15|TRBJ2-7|TRBV27|TRBD1
CASSPRDREVDEQYF
TGTGCCAGCAGTCCGCGGGACAGGGAGGTGGACGAGCAGTACTTC
>few|16|TRBJ2-6|TRBV6-5|NA
CASSYTDFSGANVLTF
TGTGCCAGCAGTTACACGGACTTTTCTGGGGCCAACGTCCTGACTTTC
>NA|15|TRBJ1-1|TRBV4-3|NA
CASSQYGQGNTEAFF
TGCGCCAGCAGCCAATACGGGCAGGGAAACACTGAAGCTTTCTTT
>NA|15|TRBJ2-1|TRBV2|TRBD1
CASSDGQGLVDEQFF
TGTGCCAGCAGTGATGGACAGGGCTTGGTCGATGAGCAGTTCTTC
>NA|13|TRBJ1-5|TRBV30|NA
CAWSSQSNQPQHF
TGTGCCTGGAGTTCGCAGTCCAATCAGCCCCAGCATTTT
>few|14|TRBJ2-1|TRBV5-1|NA
CASSLETSYNEQFF
TGCGCCAGCAGCTTGGAGACTAGCTACAATGAGCAGTTCTTC
>NA|15|TRBJ2-7|TRBV13|TRBD1
CASSLVRGLSYEQYF
TGTGCCAGCAGCTTAGTCAGGGGGCTATCTTACGAGCAGTACTTC
>few|14|TRBJ2-4|TRBV5-1|TRBD2
CASSLAAGGPLEYF
TGCGCCAGCAGCTTGGCGGCGGGAGGGCCTTTGGAGTACTTC
>NA|15|TRBJ1-2|TRBV5-1|NA
CASSYAGRSDYGYTF
TGCGCCAGCAGCTATGCGGGCAGAAGCGACTATGGCTACACCTTC
>few|14|TRBJ1-3|TRBV30|NA
CAWLQRQEGNTIYF
TGTGCCTGGCTTCAGCGACAGGAAGGGAACACCATATATTTT
>NA|17|TRBJ1-1|TRBV11-2|TRBD1
CASRPIKQGPFEAEAFF
TGTGCCAGCAGGCCCATCAAACAGGGGCCCTTCGAGGCTGAAGCTTTCTTT
>few|15|TRBJ2-5|TRBV6-5|TRBD1
CASSTQGQSKETQYF
TGTGCCAGCAGTACTCAGGGACAGTCTAAAGAGACCCAGTACTTC
>few|16|TRBJ2-1|TRBV7-2|TRBD2
CASRPLSGPSYNEQFF
TGTGCCAGCAGACCCCTTAGCGGGCCCTCCTACAATGAGCAGTTCTTC
>few|16|TRBJ2-5|TRBV7-9|NA
CASSLASGPSQETQYF
TGTGCCAGCAGCTTAGCTAGCGGACCCTCCCAAGAGACCCAGTACTTC
>NA|14|TRBJ2-6|TRBV7-6|NA
CASSLGAGANVLTF
TGTGCTAGCAGTCTCGGGGCTGGGGCCAACGTCCTGACTTTC
>NA|14|TRBJ1-2|TRBV5-4|NA
CASSLGVQIDGYTF
TGTGCCAGCAGCTTGGGTGTACAGATCGATGGCTACACCTTC
>NA|14|TRBJ1-5|TRBV29-1|TRBD1
CSVEDPQGAGPQHF
TGCAGCGTTGAAGATCCCCAGGGGGCAGGGCCCCAGCATTTT
>once|16|TRBJ2-7|TRBV10-3|TRBD2
CAISEGLAGIKNEQYF
TGTGCCATCAGTGAGGGGCTAGCGGGAATTAAGAACGAGCAGTACTTC
>NA|12|TRBJ2-7|TRBV29-1|NA
CSVDRGSHEQYF
TGCAGCGTTGATAGGGGATCCCACGAGCAGTACTTC
>few|10|TRBJ2-1|TRBV29-1|NA
CSVGGNEQFF
TGCAGCGTTGGGGGCAATGAGCAGTTCTTC
>NA|14|TRBJ1-5|TRBV5-1|NA
CASREDGPNQPQHF
TGCGCCAGCAGGGAGGACGGACCTAATCAGCCCCAGCATTTT
>NA|16|TRBJ2-6|TRBV29-1|NA
CSAVGLESSGANVLTF
TGCAGCGCCGTAGGACTGGAAAGCTCTGGGGCCAACGTCCTGACTTTC
>few|14|TRBJ1-4|TRBV29-1|NA
CSVAGAAGAEKLFF
TGCAGCGTTGCTGGAGCGGCAGGGGCTGAAAAACTGTTTTTT
>NA|14|TRBJ2-2|TRBV7-8|NA
CATPLGQDTGELFF
TGTGCCACTCCGTTAGGGCAGGACACCGGGGAGCTGTTTTTT
>NA|15|TRBJ1-5|TRBV4-1|NA
CASSQDVRGVPPQHF
TGCGCCAGCAGCCAAGATGTCAGGGGCGTTCCGCCCCAGCATTTT
>NA|12|TRBJ2-2|TRBV5-1|NA
CASSSGTGELFF
TGCGCCAGCTCAAGCGGCACCGGGGAGCTGTTTTTT
>few|13|TRBJ1-5|TRBV9|NA
CASSNDEGQPQHF
TGTGCCAGCAGCAATGATGAGGGGCAGCCCCAGCATTTT
>NA|15|TRBJ2-7|TRBV18|TRBD1
CASSPIGQGTYEQYF
TGTGCCAGCTCACCAATAGGACAGGGGACCTACGAGCAGTACTTC
>NA|15|TRBJ1-2|TRBV4-3|TRBD1
CASSQVTGGAYGYTF
TGCGCCAGCAGCCAAGTTACAGGGGGCGCCTATGGCTACACCTTC
>NA|16|TRBJ2-7|TRBV28|TRBD1
CASTLEPGTGAGEQYF
TGTGCCAGCACCCTCGAGCCCGGGACAGGGGCTGGCGAGCAGTACTTC
>NA|12|TRBJ2-7|TRBV29-1|NA
CSVEVGAYEQYF
TGCAGCGTTGAGGTCGGAGCCTACGAGCAGTACTTC
>few|14|TRBJ1-4|TRBV29-1|TRBD1
CSAQGTGRDEKLFF
TGCAGCGCCCAAGGGACAGGACGGGATGAAAAACTGTTTTTT
>few|12|TRBJ2-3|TRBV7-9|NA
CASSIRPDTQYF
TGTGCCAGCAGCATCCGACCTGATACGCAGTATTTT
>few|11|TRBJ2-2|TRBV6-5|NA
CASLMAGELFF
TGTGCCAGCCTTATGGCCGGGGAGCTGTTTTTT
>few|14|TRBJ1-5|TRBV28|NA
CASSPGQNNQPQHF
TGTGCCAGCAGTCCCGGACAGAACAATCAGCCCCAGCATTTT
>NA|15|TRBJ2-6|TRBV5-6|NA
CASSPALSGANVLTF
TGTGCCAGCAGCCCGGCCCTCTCTGGGGCCAACGTCCTGACTTTC
>NA|9|TRBJ1-2|TRBV29-1|NA
CSVALPGTF
TGCAGCGTTGCCCTCCCGGGCACCTTC
>NA|15|TRBJ2-5|TRBV11-2|NA
CASSLSLGYQETQYF
TGTGCCAGCAGCTTGAGTTTGGGGTACCAAGAGACCCAGTACTTC
>NA|12|TRBJ2-1|TRBV29-1|NA
CSVEQGVGEQFF
TGCAGCGTTGAACAGGGAGTCGGTGAGCAGTTCTTC
>few|15|TRBJ1-2|TRBV7-2|NA
CASSPVQSANYGYTF
TGTGCCAGCAGCCCCGTGCAGTCAGCTAACTATGGCTACACCTTC
>NA|13|TRBJ1-2|TRBV7-2|NA
CASSSTASYGYTF
TGTGCCAGCAGTTCGACGGCGAGCTATGGCTACACCTTC
>few|13|TRBJ2-5|TRBV14|TRBD1
CASRGQSKETQYF
TGTGCCAGCAGGGGACAGTCCAAAGAGACCCAGTACTTC
>NA|13|TRBJ2-7|TRBV27|NA
CASSLNGPHEQYF
TGTGCCAGCAGTTTGAACGGTCCTCACGAGCAGTACTTC
>NA|11|TRBJ2-1|TRBV29-1|NA
CSVASYNEQFF
TGCAGCGTTGCCAGCTACAATGAGCAGTTCTTC
>NA|16|TRBJ2-2|TRBV28|TRBD1
CASSFIGTANTGELFF
TGTGCCAGCAGTTTCATCGGGACAGCCAACACCGGGGAGCTGTTTTTT
>NA|12|TRBJ1-1|TRBV29-1|NA
CSVDEGNTEAFF
TGCAGCGTTGACGAGGGGAACACTGAAGCTTTCTTT
>NA|13|TRBJ1-2|TRBV14|NA
CASSQSANYGYTF
TGTGCCAGCAGCCAGTCCGCAAACTATGGCTACACCTTC
>NA|15|TRBJ2-5|TRBV28|TRBD2
CASSLTSGSLETQYF
TGTGCCAGCAGTTTAACTAGCGGGAGTTTAGAGACCCAGTACTTC
>NA|14|TRBJ2-6|TRBV6-5|NA
CAISSLSGANVLTF
TGTGCCATCAGTAGCCTCTCTGGGGCCAACGTCCTGACTTTC
>NA|13|TRBJ1-2|TRBV29-1|TRBD1
CSVTGGTNYGYTF
TGCAGCGTTACAGGGGGCACTAACTATGGCTACACCTTC
>NA|12|TRBJ2-2|TRBV29-1|NA
CSLQENTGELFF
TGCAGTCTACAGGAGAACACCGGGGAGCTGTTTTTT